This T cell receptor beta chain came from a study of T cells after yellow fever vaccination. Looking at the study overall: The SMART-Seq v4 Ultra Low Input method served to prepare the low-cell-number fractions.

The authors made TCR cDNA by 5'RACE template switching, adding a universal primer site and UMIs. TCRdb called the 5' RACE reads again in MiXCR, with one record for every CDR3 protein. In the table there are under 150,000 distinct CDR3 sequences, about 7.7% of which are singletons. Concerning this clonotype: As yet, its antigen is unknown. Relative to the germline gene, one junction end is altered; a read error may explain this.

Study results and caveats: Clones from primary vaccination mostly reappeared after the booster (around 96% CD4, under 90% CD8). It was a small share of clonotypes that appeared in both CD4 and CD8 compartments.

Specimen: CD4+ T cells sorted from PBMCs, collected 5 days after the yellow fever booster vaccination. This receptor was identified in a man in his thirties or forties who received the YFV17D yellow fever vaccine.

In DNA form, the CDR3 reads TGTGCCAGCAGCTTGGGCGGAGCGGGAGAGGCCCAGTACTTC. Its translation is CASSLGGAGEAQYF. This sequence joins TRBV7-2 and TRBJ2-5; 8 bases line up with TRBD2. Germline loops: CDR1 SGHTA, CDR2 FQGNSA. The CDR3 length is 14 residues. The whole variable domain, remainder taken from reference TRBV7-2 and TRBJ2-5, is GAGVSQSPSNKVTEKGKDVELRCDPISGHTALYWYRQSLGQGLEFLIYFQGNSAPDKSGLPSDRFSAERTGGSVSTLTIQRTQQEDSAVYLCASSLGGAGEAQYFGPGTRLLVL.